This T cell receptor (beta chain) was observed in a study of cytomegalovirus exposure and HLA in healthy donors. Study-wide points: A later analysis found most CMV-associated TCR beta chains apparently HLA-restricted. In a later analysis, DRB1 alleles had the most associated TCRs; HLA-C alleles the fewest. There were 150 to 200 TCR beta chains listed as cytomegalovirus-associated.

V was pared by 0 bases and J by 5 bases, with 4 bases of the junction left unmatched. This CDR3 has 16 amino acids. Germline V gene lookup returns CDR1 ENHRY and CDR2 SYGVKD. 60 Vbeta and 13 Jbeta primers were used in PCR. TCRdb's copy holds only in-frame clones and misses some; the assay was immunoSEQ multiplex PCR. The sample totals approximately 110,000 clones. With regard to this clone: Its antigen is undetermined.

The sample consisted of PBMCs. The chain couples TRBV10-3 to TRBJ2-2; 9 nucleotides match TRBD1. This TCR came from a man aged 25-45 years in good health and CMV-seronegative. In DNA, the CDR3 is TGTGCCATCAGTGAGTCAGGGACAGGGCGAACCGGGGAGCTGTTTTTT. This gives the protein CAISESGTGRTGELFF.